The rows below give T cell receptor beta chains drawn from one sample of a study of shared clonotypes between healthy human individuals. Measured with immunoSEQ multiplex PCR; TCRdb has only the in-frame clones, and not every one. The sample carries about 800,000 clones, roughly 96% recorded once. The sequenced sample consisted of naive CD8+ T cells sorted from blood. These receptors were obtained from a man aged 25-40 years in good health. Both conserved end residues are part of each CDR3. The D gene is left open where the match is weak. Size is stated for part of the rows, as once, few or many counts, or as a class when the clone is expanded.

-	TRBD1	TRBJ2-3	TRBV2	TGTGCCAGCATCCGGGGACAGGAGTCAGATACGCAGTATTTT	CASIRGQESDTQYF
-	TRBD1	TRBJ2-2	TRBV6-6	TGTGCCAGCAGTCAACAGGGGGCTGACACCGGGGAGCTGTTTTTT	CASSQQGADTGELFF
once	TRBD2	TRBJ2-7	TRBV16	TGTGCCAGCAGCCCGGGACTAGCTTCTTTCGAGCAGTACTTC	CASSPGLASFEQYF
-	-	TRBJ1-1	TRBV7-8	TGTGCCAGCAGCTTACCTACTCGGGGGGCGAACACTGAAGCTTTCTTT	CASSLPTRGANTEAFF
once	-	TRBJ1-1	TRBV7-9	TGTGCCAGCAGCTCAGGACTCATGAACACTGAAGCTTTCTTT	CASSSGLMNTEAFF
-	TRBD2	TRBJ2-1	TRBV7-2	TGTGCCAGCAGCCCGTCTCTAGCGGGCTACAATGAGCAGTTCTTC	CASSPSLAGYNEQFF
once	TRBD1	TRBJ2-7	TRBV10-1	TGCGCCCCCAGGCAGGGGGTAATCCACGAGCAGTACTTC	CAPRQGVIHEQYF
few	-	TRBJ2-5	TRBV20-1	TGCAGTGCTAGAGAAGAGACCCAGTACTTC	CSAREETQYF
-	TRBD2	TRBJ2-3	TRBV12-5	TGTGCTAGTGGTTCCCTGGGGCTAGCGGGAGATGTGGATACGCAGTATTTT	CASGSLGLAGDVDTQYF
-	-	TRBJ2-7	TRBV7-9	TGTGCCAGCAGCTTGGAGCGGACCTACGAGCAGTACTTC	CASSLERTYEQYF
-	-	TRBJ2-3	TRBV27	TGTGCCAGCAGATTCCTAGAGACTAGCACAGATACGCAGTATTTT	CASRFLETSTDTQYF
-	TRBD2	TRBJ2-1	TRBV27	TGTGCCAGCACCTCGACTAGCGGGAGCAATGAGCAGTTCTTC	CASTSTSGSNEQFF
-	TRBD1	TRBJ1-4	TRBV5-1	TGCGCCAGCAGCTTAGCCCCGGACAGGGTTAATGAAAAACTGTTTTTT	CASSLAPDRVNEKLFF
-	-	TRBJ2-7	TRBV29-1	TGCAGCGTTGTCCACATGGATGCCTACGAGCAGTACTTC	CSVVHMDAYEQYF
-	-	TRBJ2-7	TRBV14	TGTGCCAGCAGCCAGGCAACCTACGAGCAGTACTTC	CASSQATYEQYF
once	-	TRBJ1-5	TRBV6-1	TGTGCCATAGGTCAGACCCAGCATTTT	CAIGQTQHF
-	TRBD1	TRBJ2-7	TRBV6-6	TGTGCCAGCGGACAGGGGGTCTACGAGCAGTACTTC	CASGQGVYEQYF
-	-	TRBJ1-5	TRBV5-5	TGTGCCAGCAGCTTGGGGTCAGGAGATCAGCCCCAGCATTTT	CASSLGSGDQPQHF
-	-	TRBJ2-7	TRBV5-4	TGTGCCAGCAGCTTGTTAGGCAGCTCCTACGAGCAGTACTTC	CASSLLGSSYEQYF
-	-	TRBJ2-1	TRBV7-2	TGTGCCAGCAGCTTCAAACCGAGGACTGAAGTCTGGGTCGGCAATGAGCAGTTCTTC	CASSFKPRTEVWVGNEQFF
-	TRBD2	TRBJ2-3	TRBV11-2	TGTGCCAGCAGCCCGCTCCTGGTCAGCGGGAGGGGCACAGATACGCAGTATTTT	CASSPLLVSGRGTDTQYF
once	-	TRBJ2-7	TRBV28	TGTGCCAGCAGTTCTATGGGACATCCTTTGGCACAGCAGTACTTC	CASSSMGHPLAQQYF
-	-	TRBJ2-3	TRBV2	TGTGCCAGCAGTTCCGGAGAAGTAAACTATGACACAGATACGCAGTATTTT	CASSSGEVNYDTDTQYF
once	-	TRBJ2-5	TRBV5-5	TGTGCCAGCAGCTCGGGGAAAGAGACCCAGTACTTC	CASSSGKETQYF
-	TRBD2	TRBJ2-3	TRBV19	TGTGCCAGTAGCCTCTTAGCGGGAGCGGCAGATACGCAGTATTTT	CASSLLAGAADTQYF
-	TRBD2	TRBJ2-5	TRBV27	TGTGCCACCAAACTAGCGGAGACCCAGTACTTC	CATKLAETQYF
-	-	TRBJ1-2	TRBV7-9	TGTGCCAGCAGCCCCCTTGGGCAGACTAACTATGGCTACACCTTC	CASSPLGQTNYGYTF
-	-	TRBJ2-2	TRBV6-5	TGTGCCAGCAGTTACGTGGGAGGAGGAACCGGGGAGCTGTTTTTT	CASSYVGGGTGELFF
once	-	TRBJ2-7	TRBV7-9	TGTGCCAGCAGCTTATTGGGGGATGGGAACGAGCAGTACTTC	CASSLLGDGNEQYF
-	TRBD2	TRBJ2-7	TRBV30	TGTGCCTGGAGTGTGACTAGCGGGACCAACGAGCAGTACTTC	CAWSVTSGTNEQYF
-	-	TRBJ2-7	TRBV7-9	TGTGCCAGCAGCTTTGTGTCTAGTGCCTACGAGCAGTACTTC	CASSFVSSAYEQYF
-	-	TRBJ2-7	TRBV19	TGTGCCAGTAGCCCCGGGGATAGCTCCTACGAGCAGTACTTC	CASSPGDSSYEQYF
-	-	TRBJ2-2	TRBV29-1	TGCAGCGTTTTGGGCCTTCTGGGAGAGGGCACCGGGGAGCTGTTTTTT	CSVLGLLGEGTGELFF
-	-	TRBJ2-7	TRBV7-6	TGTGCCAGCAGCTTAGTCGAGACTAGTGGCGAGCAGTACTTC	CASSLVETSGEQYF
-	-	TRBJ2-3	TRBV7-9	TGTGCCAGCAGCTTAGCCGGGGTGCAGGATACGCAGTATTTT	CASSLAGVQDTQYF
-	TRBD2	TRBJ2-5	TRBV11-3	TGTGCCAGCAGCGTGGGGGCGGGAGGGGAGACCCAGTACTTC	CASSVGAGGETQYF
-	TRBD2	TRBJ2-5	TRBV9	TGTGCCAGCAATGCGGGAGAAGAGACCCAGTACTTC	CASNAGEETQYF
-	-	TRBJ2-1	TRBV15	TGTGCCACCAGGACCGCTACTAGCAAGGTTGAGCAGTTCTTC	CATRTATSKVEQFF
-	-	TRBJ1-2	TRBV13	TGTGCCAGCAGCTTTCAGAAAGATGGCTACACCTTC	CASSFQKDGYTF
-	TRBD1	TRBJ1-2	TRBV7-8	TGTGCCAGCAGCTTAGCGCAGGGGGATCAGGGCTACACCTTC	CASSLAQGDQGYTF
-	-	TRBJ2-7	TRBV14	TGTGCCAGCAGCCAAGATGTAGGAAACGAGCAGTACTTC	CASSQDVGNEQYF
-	TRBD1	TRBJ2-7	TRBV29-1	TGCAGCGTTTTGTTCCGGGACAGGTTATTCAACGAGCAGTACTTC	CSVLFRDRLFNEQYF
-	-	TRBJ2-7	TRBV14	TGTGCCAGCAGCCAAGAAGTAGGACAGACGGCCTACGAGCAGTACTTC	CASSQEVGQTAYEQYF
-	TRBD1	TRBJ1-5	TRBV30	TGTGCCTGGAGCCCGGCAGGGGGCGTCGAAAATCAGCCCCAGCATTTT	CAWSPAGGVENQPQHF